A single sample is the source of the 10 T cell receptor beta chains below, sequenced in a study of monozygotic twins with cystic fibrosis. Using immunoSEQ multiplex PCR, the repertoire was profiled, and TCRdb retains in-frame clones only, with some absent. The sample yields some 30,000 clones, more than 85% seen once. Sequenced: blood. These receptors came from a girl aged 2-10 years with cystic fibrosis.

This clone was seen only a few times. The genes are TRBV19 and TRBJ1-1, with D maybe TRBD1 (5 bases). Trimming removed 5 bases at V and 4 bases at J, with 20 bases between. The CDR3 runs to 16 residues. The germline V gene encodes CDR1 LNHDA and CDR2 SQIVND (reference sequence). In DNA form, the CDR3 reads TGTGCCAGTAGTTATCTGGTGACAGTTAAAGGCACTGAAGCTTTCTTT. Translated, it gives CASSYLVTVKGTEAFF.

CDR3 in amino acids: CASNRNRDSPLHF. The CDR3 DNA reads TGTGCCAGCAATAGAAACAGGGATTCACCCCTCCACTTT. The chain carries TRBV6-5 and TRBJ1-6, with a possible D match to TRBD1 (6 bases). Germline loops: CDR1 MNHEY, CDR2 SVGAGI. The CDR3 runs 13 residues. V lost 7 bases and J lost 8, with 12 bases in between.

The chain uses TRBV7-8 and TRBJ2-7; D is ambiguous. This CDR3 spans 15 amino acids. Germline V lookup: CDR1 SGHVS, CDR2 FQNEAQ. The V and J ends lost 2 bases and 2 bases respectively, with 13 bases between them. CDR3 in DNA: TGTGCCAGCAGCTTAAGTCCAGGTCGAACCTACGAGCAGTACTTC. This translates into CASSLSPGRTYEQYF.

The V call is TRBV15, the J call TRBJ2-7; 7 nucleotides line up with TRBD1. The germline gives CDR1 LNHNV, CDR2 YYDKDF (reference sequence). V lost 0 bases to trimming and J lost 3 bases; unmatched junction nucleotides: 11. The CDR3 spans 17 residues. The CDR3 here is CATSRDQRRQGHYEQYF. The CDR3 bases are TGTGCCACCAGCAGAGACCAGAGGAGACAGGGTCACTACGAGCAGTACTTC.

This clone was counted a single time. This sequence joins TRBV19 and TRBJ1-1; D remains ambiguous. With 4 bases removed from V and 3 bases from J, the gap between germline ends came to 15 bases. The CDR3 loop spans 15 amino acids. Germline assignment: CDR1 LNHDA and CDR2 SQIVND (reference sequence). CDR3 loop: CASSNGEAKYTEAFF. The CDR3, as DNA: TGTGCCAGTAGTAACGGAGAGGCAAAATACACTGAAGCTTTCTTT.

This clone occurred a few times. CDR3 sequence reads: CASSYSPGAGELFF. DNA of the CDR3: TGTGCCAGCAGTTACTCCCCAGGGGCCGGGGAGCTGTTTTTT. This sequence joins TRBV6-5 and TRBJ2-2; possible D gene TRBD1, 6 bases. Deletions cut 0 bases from V and 6 bases from J, with 8 bases between. Germline CDR1 is MNHEY and CDR2 is SVGAGI. The CDR3 consists of 14 residues.

The gene calls are TRBV27 and TRBJ1-5; no definite D call. The CDR3 runs to 15 residues. In germline, CDR1 is MNHEY, CDR2 SMNVEV (reference sequence). V was shortened by 6 bases and J by 1 base, with 13 bases between the two germline ends. The CDR3, as DNA: TGTGCCAGCAGGGCTGACGGGCCAAGCAATCAGCCCCAGCATTTT. Translated, it gives CASRADGPSNQPQHF.

The V call is TRBV7-2, the J call TRBJ2-1, with TRBD1 as a possible D gene (5 bases). Germline CDR1 and CDR2: SGHTA and FQGNSA. V was clipped by 5 bases and J by 6 bases, with 14 bases between them. This CDR3 has 14 residues. CDR3 nucleotide sequence: TGTGCCAGCAGCCCAGGGTGGCAGTCCAATGAGCAGTTCTTC. It is translated as CASSPGWQSNEQFF. Variable domain in full (rest from reference TRBV7-2 and TRBJ2-1): GAGVSQSPSNKVTEKGKDVELRCDPISGHTALYWYRQSLGQGLEFLIYFQGNSAPDKSGLPSDRFSAERTGGSVSTLTIQRTQQEDSAVYLCASSPGWQSNEQFFGPGTRLTVL.

The chain couples TRBV5-1 to TRBJ2-7; TRBD2 agrees at 12 bases. CDR1 and CDR2 from the germline V gene are SGHRS and YFSETQ. J gave up 3 bases and V 4 bases, and 5 bases lay outside the gene matches. CDR3 length: 15 amino acids. CDR3 amino acids: CASSITSGRFYEQYF. The CDR3 bases are TGCGCCAGCAGCATTACTAGCGGGAGGTTCTACGAGCAGTACTTC. Using reference TRBV5-1 and TRBJ2-7 for the parts outside the CDR3, the full variable domain is KAGVTQTPRYLIKTRGQQVTLSCSPISGHRSVSWYQQTPGQGLQFLFEYFSETQRNKGNFPGRFSGRQFSNSRSEMNVSTLELGDSALYLCASSITSGRFYEQYFGPGTRLTVT.

J is TRBJ2-4 and V is TRBV19; 7 bases agree with TRBD1. Germline CDR1 and CDR2: LNHDA and SQIVND (reference sequence). Germline trimming cut 4 bases from V and 6 bases from J; bases unmatched to any gene: 9. The CDR3 covers 15 residues. This CDR3 reads CASSSSGQPSNIQYF. For the CDR3, the DNA is TGTGCCAGTAGTAGCTCGGGACAGCCATCAAACATTCAGTACTTC.